Listed here is a single T cell receptor beta chain. Its target is not known. The sample originates from a study of shared clonotypes between healthy human individuals. General study results and limits: The study found roughly 5% of naive CD4 clonotypes shared across a handful of donors. A reduction in generation probabilities was seen for non-shared clonotypes relative to those shared by all four donors.

Free of recent acute infections or vaccinations, the donors were healthy HIV-negative adults. Germline V gene sequence: CDR1 KGHSH, CDR2 LQKENI. The CDR3 covers 12 residues. V lost 6 bases, J lost 8 bases, and 11 bases lay in between. TCRdb's copy holds only in-frame clones and misses some; the assay was immunoSEQ multiplex PCR. The sample includes 2 million to 2.5 million clones, approximately 95% of them seen just once. The rearrangement uses TRBV18 and TRBJ2-1, with D unresolved. The sample taken for sequencing was naive CD4+ T cells sorted from blood. Subset of the sample: CD45RA+ positively selected. The TCR comes from a man between 18 and 29 years old in good health. The CDR3 nucleotides are TGTGCCAGCTCCCAGGCTATGGATGAGCAGTTCTTC. It encodes CASSQAMDEQFF.